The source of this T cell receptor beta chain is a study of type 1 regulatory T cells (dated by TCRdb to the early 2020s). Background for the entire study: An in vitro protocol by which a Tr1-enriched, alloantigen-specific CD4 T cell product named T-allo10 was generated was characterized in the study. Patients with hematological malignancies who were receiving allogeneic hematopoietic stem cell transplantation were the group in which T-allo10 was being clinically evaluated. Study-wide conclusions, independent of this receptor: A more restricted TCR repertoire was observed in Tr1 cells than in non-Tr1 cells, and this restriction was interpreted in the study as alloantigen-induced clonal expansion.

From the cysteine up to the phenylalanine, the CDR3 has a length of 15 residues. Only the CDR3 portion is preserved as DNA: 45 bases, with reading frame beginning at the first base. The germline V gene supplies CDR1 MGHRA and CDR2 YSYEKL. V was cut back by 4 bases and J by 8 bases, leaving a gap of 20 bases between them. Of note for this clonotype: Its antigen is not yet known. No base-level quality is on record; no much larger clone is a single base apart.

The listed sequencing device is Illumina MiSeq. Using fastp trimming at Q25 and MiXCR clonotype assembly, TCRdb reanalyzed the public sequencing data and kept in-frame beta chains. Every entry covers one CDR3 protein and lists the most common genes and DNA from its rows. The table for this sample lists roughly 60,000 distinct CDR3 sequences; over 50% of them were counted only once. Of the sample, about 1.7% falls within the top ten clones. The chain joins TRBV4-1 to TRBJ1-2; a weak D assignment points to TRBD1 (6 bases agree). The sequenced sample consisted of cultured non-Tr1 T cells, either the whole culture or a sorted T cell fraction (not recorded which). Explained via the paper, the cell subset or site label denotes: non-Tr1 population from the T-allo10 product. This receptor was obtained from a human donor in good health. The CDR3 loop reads CASSPRQETNQGYTF. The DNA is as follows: TGCGCCAGCAGCCCCCGACAGGAAACTAATCAAGGCTACACCTTC.